These T cell receptor beta chains were read from a single sample in a study of graft-versus-host responses after intestinal transplantation. Here immunoSEQ multiplex PCR was the method, and the copy in TCRdb shows in-frame clones only, minus some. Of 90,000 to 120,000 clones in the sample, 87% were seen once. The antigens of these receptors remain unknown. This sample comprised unstimulated CD4+ T cells sorted from spleen or lymph node cells, obtained before transplant. All receptors come from a human donor who was the organ donor for an intestinal transplant. Both conserved end residues are part of each CDR3.

j_gene,v_gene,CDR3aa
TRBJ2-7,TRBV2,CASRREERGAYEQYF
TRBJ2-2,TRBV9,CASSVRLAGGELFF
TRBJ2-3,TRBV7-8,CASSRRGRVTDTQYF
TRBJ2-1,TRBV5-1,CASSIGQAYNEQFF
TRBJ2-2,TRBV5-1,CASSYAAGADTGELFF
TRBJ2-2,TRBV6-1,CASLPGQPNTGELFF
TRBJ1-1,TRBV5-1,CASSLATGGTEAFF
TRBJ1-2,TRBV27,CASSTGPNYGYTF
TRBJ2-3,TRBV7-8,CASSLVSGRLTDTQYF
TRBJ2-1,TRBV29-1,CSVELSRYRVLYNEQFF
TRBJ1-2,TRBV4-1,CASSPWTGAVNYGYTF
TRBJ2-6,TRBV10-3,CAIGGAGANVLTF
TRBJ1-3,TRBV6-5,CASSYSVLQGNTIYF
TRBJ1-1,TRBV18,CASSSPGQGGQNTEAFF
TRBJ2-7,TRBV6-1,CASSVGQLYEQYF
TRBJ1-4,TRBV5-1,CASSKPTEPNEKLFF
TRBJ2-5,TRBV6-1,CASSEGAAETQYF